One and the same sample provided the 28 T cell receptor beta chains below, sequenced in a study of blood T cell repertoires in COVID-19. This table comes from immunoSEQ multiplex PCR, and its TCRdb copy is limited to in-frame clones, with some not included. Of about 50,000 clones in the sample, about 82% were seen once. Sample: peripheral blood. These receptors were obtained from a woman aged 55-75 years with acute or convalescent COVID-19.

The rearrangement joins TRBV29-1 to TRBJ1-4; 9 bases fit TRBD1. The CDR3 is 13 amino acids. V lost 4 bases, J lost 4 bases, and 1 base stayed unmatched. The germline CDR1 and CDR2 sequences are SQVTM and ANQGSEA. CDR3 region: CSVGTGVNEKLFF. In nucleotides, the CDR3 is TGCAGCGTTGGGACAGGGGTTAATGAAAAACTGTTTTTT.

V is TRBV18 and J is TRBJ1-1; D gene ambiguous. Trimming stripped 1 base from V and 2 bases from J, with 8 bases between. There are 14 residues in the CDR3. Germline assignment: CDR1 KGHSH and CDR2 LQKENI. The CDR3 region is CASSPRQRNTEAFF. CDR3 bases: TGTGCCAGCTCACCACGGCAGCGAAACACTGAAGCTTTCTTT.

The chain carries TRBV6-1 and TRBJ2-2, with a weak D call TRBD2 (5 bases). The CDR3 covers 14 residues. CDR1 MNHNS and CDR2 SASEGT come from the germline V gene. V lost 1 base, J lost 3 bases, and 6 bases lay in between. CDR3 in amino acids: CASSEGEHTGELFF. The CDR3 DNA is TGTGCCAGCAGTGAAGGGGAGCACACCGGGGAGCTGTTTTTT.

This CDR3 reads CASSFIGGRNIQYF. For the CDR3, the DNA is TGTGCCAGCAGTTTCATCGGGGGGCGGAACATTCAGTACTTC. The V and J genes are TRBV27 and TRBJ2-4; possible D gene TRBD2, 7 bases. This CDR3 has 14 amino acids. Germline V gene lookup returns CDR1 MNHEY and CDR2 SMNVEV (reference sequence). Trimming took 3 bases from V and 7 from J, leaving 13 bases between them.

The V call is TRBV4-1, the J call TRBJ1-2; 8 bases match TRBD1. After removal of 3 bases from V and 0 bases from J, the junction contained 9 bases not matched to a gene. CDR3 length: 17 amino acids. Germline CDR1 MGHRA, CDR2 YSYEKL. CDR3 amino acids: CASSQPTGALANYGYTF. The CDR3 nucleotides are TGCGCCAGCAGCCAGCCGACAGGGGCACTAGCTAACTATGGCTACACCTTC.

This sequence joins TRBV7-9 and TRBJ1-1; D is unresolved. This CDR3 region has 14 residues. Trimming took 4 bases from V and 5 from J, leaving 14 bases between them. Germline loops: CDR1 SEHNR, CDR2 FQNEAQ (reference sequence). CDR3 DNA sequence: TGTGCCAGCAGCTCCGGCCAGGTGATTACTGAAGCTTTCTTT. Its protein product is CASSSGQVITEAFF.

Regarding this clone: At one end, the junction sequence differs from germline, possibly due to a read error. The chain is built from TRBV7-9 and TRBJ2-7; D remains ambiguous. Germline V gives CDR1 SEHNR, CDR2 FQNEAQ (reference sequence). The CDR3 runs 14 residues. The CDR3 sequence is CASSLDLPLYGQYF. CDR3 sequence (DNA): TGTGCCAGCAGCTTAGATCTCCCGTTGTACGGGCAGTACTTC.

The V call is TRBV27, the J call TRBJ1-5; TRBD1 matches 7 bases. J gave up 4 bases and V 5 bases, and 8 bases lay outside the gene matches. The germline CDR1 and CDR2 sequences are MNHEY and SMNVEV (reference sequence). This CDR3 has 15 amino acids. CDR3 nucleotides: TGTGCCAGCAGTGCTCTCGACAGGGCTAATCAGCCCCAGCATTTT. Protein sequence: CASSALDRANQPQHF.

The V gene is TRBV5-4, the J gene TRBJ2-3; possibly TRBD1 for D (5 bases). This CDR3 has 15 residues. Trimming removed 0 bases at V and 0 bases at J, with 8 bases between. In germline, CDR1 is SGHNT, CDR2 YYREEE (reference sequence). The CDR3 DNA sequence: TGTGCCAGCAGCTTGGCCTGGGGCAGCACAGATACGCAGTATTTT. Protein: CASSLAWGSTDTQYF.

The chain employs TRBV5-1 and TRBJ2-1, with 12 bases lining up with TRBD2. Germline V gives CDR1 SGHRS, CDR2 YFSETQ. V trimming: 0 bases; J trimming: 9 bases; junction bases outside the gene matches: 7. This CDR3 is built from 16 residues. This CDR3 is CASSLVTSGGNAEQFF. Here the CDR3 DNA reads TGCGCCAGCAGCTTGGTGACTAGCGGGGGTAACGCTGAGCAGTTCTTC.

The rearrangement uses TRBV9 and TRBJ2-2; TRBD2 agrees at 10 bases. This CDR3 spans 15 amino acids. The germline V gene has CDR1 SGDLS and CDR2 YYNGEE. Trimming at V came to 3 bases and at J to 1 base, leaving 0 bases not matched to a gene. CDR3: CASSGTSGNTGELFF. CDR3 DNA: TGTGCCAGCAGCGGGACTAGCGGGAACACCGGGGAGCTGTTTTTT.

The chain carries TRBV11-2 and TRBJ2-1; the D is unclear. The CDR3 runs 15 residues. V was trimmed by 3 bases and J by 3 bases, leaving 12 bases between them. The germline CDR1 and CDR2 sequences are SGHAT and FQNNGV. In DNA, the CDR3 is TGTGCCAGCAGCTTTTTGTCCATCCACTACAATGAGCAGTTCTTC. It is translated as CASSFLSIHYNEQFF.

This chain links TRBV4-2 with TRBJ2-7; TRBD1 matches 8 bases. Germline V gene lookup returns CDR1 LGHNA and CDR2 YNFKEQ. Losses at the gene ends were 3 bases for V and 1 base for J; bases not matched to a gene: 5. There are 15 residues in the CDR3. The CDR3: CASSQPGQGSYEQYF. The CDR3 DNA follows: TGTGCCAGCAGCCAGCCAGGACAGGGTTCCTACGAGCAGTACTTC.

CDR3 DNA sequence: TGTGCCAGCAGCTTGGGCGGTGCGGCCGGGGACACCATATATTTT. It encodes CASSLGGAAGDTIYF. The chain has TRBV5-4 and TRBJ1-3; D remains unclear. CDR1 and CDR2 (germline): SGHNT, YYREEE (reference sequence). CDR3 length: 15 residues. V lost 0 bases and J 8 bases, leaving 15 bases between the germline ends.

V and J are TRBV19 and TRBJ1-2, with 9 bases lining up with TRBD1. The germline V gene encodes CDR1 LNHDA and CDR2 SQIVND (reference sequence). V was pared by 3 bases and J by 4 bases, with 6 bases of the junction left unmatched. CDR3 length: 15 amino acids. The CDR3 region is CASSMRTGESYGYTF. As DNA, the CDR3 is TGTGCCAGTAGTATGCGGACAGGGGAGTCCTATGGCTACACCTTC.

The rearrangement uses TRBV2 and TRBJ2-2; D gene uncertain. The V gene lost 4 bases and the J gene lost 0 bases, with 12 bases spanning the gap. The CDR3 totals 16 residues. CDR1 is SNHLY, CDR2 FYNNEI, per germline. CDR3 in DNA: TGTGCCAGCAGTGGCGAAGAGCCGGCGAACACCGGGGAGCTGTTTTTT. Translating gives CASSGEEPANTGELFF.

This clone came up a few times. The chain joins TRBV6-5 to TRBJ1-1, with D unclear. CDR3 length: 13 amino acids. V was pared by 8 bases and J by 1 base, with 11 bases between. Germline V CDR1 and CDR2: MNHEY, SVGAGI. CDR3 nucleotides: TGTGCCAGCCTTCTAACCCCGAACACTGAAGCTTTCTTT. Protein product: CASLLTPNTEAFF.

The chain employs TRBV19 and TRBJ2-1, with 12 bases aligning to TRBD2. Per the germline V gene, CDR1 is LNHDA and CDR2 is SQIVND (reference sequence). The CDR3 has 16 amino acids. V was pared by 5 bases and J by 6 bases, with 8 bases of the junction left unmatched. The CDR3 sequence is CASSPWGLAGGNEQFF. The CDR3, as DNA: TGTGCCAGTAGTCCATGGGGACTAGCGGGCGGCAATGAGCAGTTCTTC.

The J gene is TRBJ1-1, the V gene TRBV11-1, with 7 nucleotides matching TRBD1. The CDR3 contains 15 residues. J gave up 0 bases and V 5 bases, and 6 bases lay outside the gene matches. Looked up from germline, CDR1 is SGHAT and CDR2 is FQDESV (reference sequence). CDR3 sequence reads: CASSLGQTLNTEAFF. CDR3 in DNA: TGTGCCAGCAGCCTGGGACAGACCCTGAACACTGAAGCTTTCTTT.

This clone showed up just a few times. This chain connects TRBV24-1 to TRBJ1-2; D may be TRBD1 (5 bases). Per the germline V gene, CDR1 is KGHDR and CDR2 is SFDVKD. The CDR3 loop spans 15 amino acids. The V end lost 3 bases, the J end lost 2 bases, and 12 bases lay between the germline ends. The CDR3 DNA reads as TGTGCCACCAGTGATCGTGCAGGGCCGAACTATGGCTACACCTTC. Translation: CATSDRAGPNYGYTF.

This clone was observed once. The gene calls are TRBV6-5 and TRBJ1-3, with 8 positions matching TRBD1. V lost 6 bases and J lost 2; bases outside the gene matches: 3. Per germline, CDR1 MNHEY and CDR2 SVGAGI. The CDR3 length is 14 residues. CDR3 bases: TGTGCCAGCAGAAAGGACAGGGCTGGAAACACCATATATTTT. Translation gives CASRKDRAGNTIYF.

This clone was counted a single time. The chain couples TRBV4-1 to TRBJ1-1; possibly TRBD1 for D (6 bases). CDR3 length equals 14 residues. CDR1 MGHRA and CDR2 YSYEKL come from the germline V gene. The ends were cut back, 1 base at V and 8 bases at J, with 14 bases in the middle. CDR3 region: CASSQGDTSGEAFF. The DNA for the CDR3 is TGCGCCAGCAGCCAAGGGGACACATCAGGGGAAGCTTTCTTT.

The V gene is TRBV6-2 or TRBV6-3, the J gene TRBJ1-5, with D perhaps TRBD1 (6 bases). The germline CDR1 and CDR2 sequences are MNHEY and SVGEGT. This CDR3 is 16 amino acids long. The ends were cut back, 5 bases at V and 9 bases at J, with 23 bases in the middle. The CDR3 bases are TGTGCCAGCAGTCCCGACTCGATTACAGGGACCCGGCCCCAGCATTTT. It yields the protein CASSPDSITGTRPQHF.

The chain recombines TRBV6-1 with TRBJ1-3; perhaps TRBD1 as D (6 bases). This CDR3 is 16 amino acids long. The germline CDR1 and CDR2 sequences are MNHNS and SASEGT. The V end lost 4 bases, the J end lost 0 bases, and 13 bases lay between the germline ends. The CDR3 region is CASSVHRDNSGNTIYF. In nucleotides, the CDR3 is TGTGCCAGCAGTGTACACCGGGACAACTCTGGAAACACCATATATTTT.

This clone appeared a few times. This sequence joins TRBV29-1 and TRBJ2-1, with D possibly TRBD2 on 5 matching bases. Per germline, CDR1 SQVTM and CDR2 ANQGSEA. V lost 4 bases and J lost 0, with 7 bases in between. The CDR3 covers 13 residues. CDR3 loop: CSVVGSSYNEQFF. CDR3 sequence (DNA): TGCAGCGTTGTAGGGAGCTCCTACAATGAGCAGTTCTTC.

The rearrangement links TRBV18 to TRBJ2-7; 11 bases are a match to TRBD1. The CDR3 spans 15 residues. CDR1 KGHSH and CDR2 LQKENI come from the germline V gene. The trim removed 3 bases at V and 3 bases at J, leaving 4 bases unmatched. CDR3 nucleotide sequence: TGTGCCAGCTCACCGGACAGGGGGCGTCTCTACGAGCAGTACTTC. This encodes CASSPDRGRLYEQYF.

This chain joins TRBV5-1 and TRBJ2-5, with 12 bases that match TRBD2. The V gene's germline CDR1 is SGHRS and CDR2 YFSETQ. V lost 3 bases to trimming and J lost 5 bases; unmatched junction nucleotides: 5. CDR3 length: 15 amino acids. CDR3 coding DNA: TGCGCCAGCAGCTCTAGCGGGGGGGCCTATGAGACCCAGTACTTC. This codes for CASSSSGGAYETQYF.

The CDR3, as DNA: TGTGCCAGCAGCTTAGGGGTCGGACAGAGCGATAATTCACCCCTCCACTTT. Protein product: CASSLGVGQSDNSPLHF. The chain combines TRBV7-9 with TRBJ1-6; D is possibly TRBD1 (6 bases). This CDR3 is 17 amino acids long. From germline, CDR1 is SEHNR and CDR2 FQNEAQ (reference sequence). Trimming cost V 1 base and J 5 bases, with 15 bases left between them.